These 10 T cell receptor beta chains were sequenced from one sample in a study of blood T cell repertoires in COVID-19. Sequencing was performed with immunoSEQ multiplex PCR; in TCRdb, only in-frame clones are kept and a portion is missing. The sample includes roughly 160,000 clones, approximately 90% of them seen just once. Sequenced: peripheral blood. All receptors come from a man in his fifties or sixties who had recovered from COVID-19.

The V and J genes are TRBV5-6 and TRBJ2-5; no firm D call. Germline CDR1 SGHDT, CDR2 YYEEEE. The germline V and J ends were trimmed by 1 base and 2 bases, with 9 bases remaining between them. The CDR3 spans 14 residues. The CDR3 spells CASSLNNGQETQYF. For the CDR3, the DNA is TGTGCCAGCAGCTTGAATAACGGGCAAGAGACCCAGTACTTC.

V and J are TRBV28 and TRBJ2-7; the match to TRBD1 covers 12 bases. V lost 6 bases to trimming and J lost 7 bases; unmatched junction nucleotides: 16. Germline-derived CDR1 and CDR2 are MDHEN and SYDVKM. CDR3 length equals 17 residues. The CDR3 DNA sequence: TGTGCCAGCAGCCCTGCCGGGACAGGGGGCCAGCGGGGGGAGCAGTACTTC. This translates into CASSPAGTGGQRGEQYF.

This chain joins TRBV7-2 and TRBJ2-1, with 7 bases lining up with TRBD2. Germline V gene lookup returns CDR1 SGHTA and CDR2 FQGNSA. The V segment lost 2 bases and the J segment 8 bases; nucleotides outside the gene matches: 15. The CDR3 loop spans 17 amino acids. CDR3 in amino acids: CASSLMWLAGSWDEQFF. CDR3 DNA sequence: TGTGCCAGCAGCTTAATGTGGTTAGCGGGCTCCTGGGATGAGCAGTTCTTC. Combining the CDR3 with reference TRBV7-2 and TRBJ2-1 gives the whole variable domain GAGVSQSPSNKVTEKGKDVELRCDPISGHTALYWYRQSLGQGLEFLIYFQGNSAPDKSGLPSDRFSAERTGGSVSTLTIQRTQQEDSAVYLCASSLMWLAGSWDEQFFGPGTRLTVL.

CDR3 sequence (DNA): TGTGCCAGCGTTTGGGAGACCGGGACAGCCATTAGCAATCAGCCCCAGCATTTT. This codes for CASVWETGTAISNQPQHF. This chain joins TRBV5-8 and TRBJ1-5, with TRBD1 identical over 7 bases. CDR1 and CDR2 (germline): SGHTS, YDEGEE. This CDR3 contains 18 residues. With V trimmed by 7 bases and J by 0 bases, 16 bases remained unmatched.

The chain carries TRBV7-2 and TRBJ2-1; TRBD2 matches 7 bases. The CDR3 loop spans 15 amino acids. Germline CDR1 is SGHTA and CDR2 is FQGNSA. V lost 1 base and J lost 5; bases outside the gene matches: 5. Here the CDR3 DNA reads TGTGCCAGCAGCTTAGACAGACTAGCTAACAATGAGCAGTTCTTC. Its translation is CASSLDRLANNEQFF. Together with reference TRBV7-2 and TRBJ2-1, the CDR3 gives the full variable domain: GAGVSQSPSNKVTEKGKDVELRCDPISGHTALYWYRQSLGQGLEFLIYFQGNSAPDKSGLPSDRFSAERTGGSVSTLTIQRTQQEDSAVYLCASSLDRLANNEQFFGPGTRLTVL.

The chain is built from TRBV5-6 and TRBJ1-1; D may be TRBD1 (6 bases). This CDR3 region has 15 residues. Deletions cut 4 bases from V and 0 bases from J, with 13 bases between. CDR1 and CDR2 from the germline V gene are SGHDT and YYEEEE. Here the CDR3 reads CASSRLQGLNTEAFF. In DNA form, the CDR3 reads TGTGCCAGCAGCCGCCTACAGGGATTGAACACTGAAGCTTTCTTT.

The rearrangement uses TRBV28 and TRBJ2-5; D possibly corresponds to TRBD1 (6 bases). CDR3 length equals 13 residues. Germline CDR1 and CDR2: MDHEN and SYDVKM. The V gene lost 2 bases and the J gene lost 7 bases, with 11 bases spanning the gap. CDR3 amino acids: CASSLDRFGTQYF. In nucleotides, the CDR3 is TGTGCCAGCAGTTTAGACAGGTTCGGGACCCAGTACTTC.

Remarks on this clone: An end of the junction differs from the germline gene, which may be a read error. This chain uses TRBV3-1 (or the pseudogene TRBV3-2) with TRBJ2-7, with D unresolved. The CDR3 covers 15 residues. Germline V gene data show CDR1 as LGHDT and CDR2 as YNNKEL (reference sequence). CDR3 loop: CVSSQVTVPPYEQYF. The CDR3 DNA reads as TGTGTCAGCAGCCAAGTAACGGTTCCTCCCTACGAGCAGTACTTC.

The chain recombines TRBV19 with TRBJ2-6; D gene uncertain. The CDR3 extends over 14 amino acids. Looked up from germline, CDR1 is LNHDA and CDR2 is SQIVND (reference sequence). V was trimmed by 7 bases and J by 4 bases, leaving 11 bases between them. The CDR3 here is CASKRGTGANVLTF. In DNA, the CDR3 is TGTGCCAGTAAGAGAGGAACCGGGGCCAACGTCCTGACTTTC.

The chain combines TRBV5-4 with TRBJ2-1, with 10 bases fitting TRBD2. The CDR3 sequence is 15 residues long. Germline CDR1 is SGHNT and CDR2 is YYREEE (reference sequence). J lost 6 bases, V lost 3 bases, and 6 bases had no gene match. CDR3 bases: TGTGCCAGCAGCTCTAGCGGGAGTAGGGGCAATGAGCAGTTCTTC. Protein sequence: CASSSSGSRGNEQFF.